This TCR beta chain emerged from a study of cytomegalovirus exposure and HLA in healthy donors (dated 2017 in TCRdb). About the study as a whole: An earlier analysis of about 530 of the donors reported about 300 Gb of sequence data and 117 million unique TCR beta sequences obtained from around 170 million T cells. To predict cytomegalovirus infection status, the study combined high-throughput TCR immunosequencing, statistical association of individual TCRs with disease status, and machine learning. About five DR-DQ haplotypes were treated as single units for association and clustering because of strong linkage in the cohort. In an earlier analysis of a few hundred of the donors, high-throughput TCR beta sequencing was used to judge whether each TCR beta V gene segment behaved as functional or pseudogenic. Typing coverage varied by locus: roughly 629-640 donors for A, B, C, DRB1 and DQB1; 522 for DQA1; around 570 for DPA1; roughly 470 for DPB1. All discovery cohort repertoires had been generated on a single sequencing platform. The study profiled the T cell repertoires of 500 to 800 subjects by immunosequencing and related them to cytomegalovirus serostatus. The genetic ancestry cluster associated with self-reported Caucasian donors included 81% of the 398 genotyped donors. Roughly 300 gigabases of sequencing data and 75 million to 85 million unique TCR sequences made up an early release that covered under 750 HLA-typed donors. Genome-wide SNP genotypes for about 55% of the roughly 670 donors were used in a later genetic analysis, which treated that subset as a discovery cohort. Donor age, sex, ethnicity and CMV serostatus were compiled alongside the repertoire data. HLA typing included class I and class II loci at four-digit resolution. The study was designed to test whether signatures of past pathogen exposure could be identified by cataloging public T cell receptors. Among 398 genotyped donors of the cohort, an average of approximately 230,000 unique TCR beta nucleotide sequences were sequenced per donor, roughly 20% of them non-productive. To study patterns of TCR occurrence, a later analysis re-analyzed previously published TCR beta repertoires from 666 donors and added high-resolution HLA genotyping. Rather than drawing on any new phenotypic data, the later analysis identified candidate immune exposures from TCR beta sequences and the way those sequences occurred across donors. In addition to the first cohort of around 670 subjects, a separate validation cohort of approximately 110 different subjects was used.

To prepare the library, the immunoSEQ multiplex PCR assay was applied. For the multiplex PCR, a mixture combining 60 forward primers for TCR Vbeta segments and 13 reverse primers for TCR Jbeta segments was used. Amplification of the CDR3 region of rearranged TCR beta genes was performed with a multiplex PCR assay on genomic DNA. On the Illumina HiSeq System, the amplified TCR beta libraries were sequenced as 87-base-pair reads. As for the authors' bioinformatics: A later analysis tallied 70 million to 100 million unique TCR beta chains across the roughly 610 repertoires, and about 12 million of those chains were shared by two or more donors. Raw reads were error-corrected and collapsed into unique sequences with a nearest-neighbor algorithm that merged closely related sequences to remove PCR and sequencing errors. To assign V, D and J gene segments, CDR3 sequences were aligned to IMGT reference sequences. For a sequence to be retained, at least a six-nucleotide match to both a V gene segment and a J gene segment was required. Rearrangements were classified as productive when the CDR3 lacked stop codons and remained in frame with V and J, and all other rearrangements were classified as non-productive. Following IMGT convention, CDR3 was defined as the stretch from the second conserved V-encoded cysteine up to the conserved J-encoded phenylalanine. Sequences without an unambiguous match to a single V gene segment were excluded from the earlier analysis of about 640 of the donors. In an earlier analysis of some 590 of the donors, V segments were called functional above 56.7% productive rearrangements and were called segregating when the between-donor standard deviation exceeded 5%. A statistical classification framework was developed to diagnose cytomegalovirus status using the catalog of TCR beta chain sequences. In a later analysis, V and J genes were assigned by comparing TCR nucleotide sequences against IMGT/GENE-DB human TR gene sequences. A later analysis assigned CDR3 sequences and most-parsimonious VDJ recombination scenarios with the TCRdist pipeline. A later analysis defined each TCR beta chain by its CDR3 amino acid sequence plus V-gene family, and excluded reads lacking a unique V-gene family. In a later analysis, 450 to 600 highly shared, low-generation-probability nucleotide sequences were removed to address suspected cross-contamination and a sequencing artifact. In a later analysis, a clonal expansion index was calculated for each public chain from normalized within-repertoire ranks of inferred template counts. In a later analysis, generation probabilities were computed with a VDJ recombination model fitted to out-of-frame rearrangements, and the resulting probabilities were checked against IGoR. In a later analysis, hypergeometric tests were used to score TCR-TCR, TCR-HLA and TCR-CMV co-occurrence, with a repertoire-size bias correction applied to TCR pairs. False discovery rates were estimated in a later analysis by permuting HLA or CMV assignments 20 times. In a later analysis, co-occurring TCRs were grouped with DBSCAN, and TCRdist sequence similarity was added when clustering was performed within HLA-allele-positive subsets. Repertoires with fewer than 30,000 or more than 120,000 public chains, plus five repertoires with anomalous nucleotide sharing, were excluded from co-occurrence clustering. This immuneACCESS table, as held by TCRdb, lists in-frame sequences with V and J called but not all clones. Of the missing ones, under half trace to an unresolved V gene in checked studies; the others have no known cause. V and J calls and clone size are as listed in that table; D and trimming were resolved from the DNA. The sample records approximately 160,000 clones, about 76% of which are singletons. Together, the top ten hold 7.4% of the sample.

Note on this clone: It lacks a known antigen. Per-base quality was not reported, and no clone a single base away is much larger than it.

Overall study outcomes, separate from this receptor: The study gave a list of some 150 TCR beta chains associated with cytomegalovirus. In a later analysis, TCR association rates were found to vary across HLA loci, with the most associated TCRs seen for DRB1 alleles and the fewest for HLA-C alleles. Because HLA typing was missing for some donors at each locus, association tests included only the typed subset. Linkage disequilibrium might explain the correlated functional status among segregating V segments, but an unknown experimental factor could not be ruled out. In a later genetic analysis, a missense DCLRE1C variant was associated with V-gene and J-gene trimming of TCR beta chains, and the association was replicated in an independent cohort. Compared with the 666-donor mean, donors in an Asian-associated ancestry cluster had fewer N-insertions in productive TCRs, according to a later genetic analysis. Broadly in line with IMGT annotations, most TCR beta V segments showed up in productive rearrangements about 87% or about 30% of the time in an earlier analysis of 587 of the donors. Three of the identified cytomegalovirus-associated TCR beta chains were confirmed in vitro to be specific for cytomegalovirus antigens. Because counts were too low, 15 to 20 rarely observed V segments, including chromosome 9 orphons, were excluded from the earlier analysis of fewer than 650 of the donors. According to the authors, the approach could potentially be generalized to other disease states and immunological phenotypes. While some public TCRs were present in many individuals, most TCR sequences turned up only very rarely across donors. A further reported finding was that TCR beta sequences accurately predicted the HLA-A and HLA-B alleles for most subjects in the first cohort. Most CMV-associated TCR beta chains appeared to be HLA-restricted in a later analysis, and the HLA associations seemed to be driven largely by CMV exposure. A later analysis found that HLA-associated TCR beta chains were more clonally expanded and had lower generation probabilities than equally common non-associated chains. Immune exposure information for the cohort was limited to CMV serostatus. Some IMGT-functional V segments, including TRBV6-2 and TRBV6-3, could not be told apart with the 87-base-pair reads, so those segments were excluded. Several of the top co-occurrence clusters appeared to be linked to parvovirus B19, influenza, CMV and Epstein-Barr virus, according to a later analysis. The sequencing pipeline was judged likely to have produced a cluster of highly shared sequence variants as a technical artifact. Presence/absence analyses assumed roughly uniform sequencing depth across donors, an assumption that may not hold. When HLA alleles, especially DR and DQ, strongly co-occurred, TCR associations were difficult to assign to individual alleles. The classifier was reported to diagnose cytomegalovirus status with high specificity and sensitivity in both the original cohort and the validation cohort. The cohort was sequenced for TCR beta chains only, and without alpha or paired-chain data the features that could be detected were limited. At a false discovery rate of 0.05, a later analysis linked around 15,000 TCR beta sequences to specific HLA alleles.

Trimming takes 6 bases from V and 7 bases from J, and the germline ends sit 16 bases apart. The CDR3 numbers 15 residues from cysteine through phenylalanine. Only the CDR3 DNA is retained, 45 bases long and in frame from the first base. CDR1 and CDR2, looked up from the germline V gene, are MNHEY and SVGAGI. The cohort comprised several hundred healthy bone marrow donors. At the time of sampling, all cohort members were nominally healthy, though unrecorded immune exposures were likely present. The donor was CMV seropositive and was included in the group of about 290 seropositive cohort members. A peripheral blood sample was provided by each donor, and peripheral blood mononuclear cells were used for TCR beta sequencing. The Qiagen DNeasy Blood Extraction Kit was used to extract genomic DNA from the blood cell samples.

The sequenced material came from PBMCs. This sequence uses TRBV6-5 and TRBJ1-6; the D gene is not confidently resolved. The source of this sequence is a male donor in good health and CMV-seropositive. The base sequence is TGTGCCAGCAGGTCCCGTGACAACGCAAATTCACCCCTCCACTTT. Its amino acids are CASRSRDNANSPLHF.